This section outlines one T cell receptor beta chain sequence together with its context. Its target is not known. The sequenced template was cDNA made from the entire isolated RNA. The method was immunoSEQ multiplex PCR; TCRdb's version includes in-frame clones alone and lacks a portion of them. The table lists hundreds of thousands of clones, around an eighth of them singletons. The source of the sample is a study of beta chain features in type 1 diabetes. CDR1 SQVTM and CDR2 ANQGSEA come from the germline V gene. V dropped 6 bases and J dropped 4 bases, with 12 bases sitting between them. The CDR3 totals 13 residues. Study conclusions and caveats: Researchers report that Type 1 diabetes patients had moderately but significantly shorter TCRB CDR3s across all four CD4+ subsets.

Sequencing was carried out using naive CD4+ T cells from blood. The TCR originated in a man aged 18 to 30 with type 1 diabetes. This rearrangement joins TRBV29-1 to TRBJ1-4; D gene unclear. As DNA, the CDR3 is TGCAGCGTCCGTGGGCGGCTTAATGAAAAACTGTTTTTT. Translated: CSVRGRLNEKLFF.